This entry lists 27 T cell receptor beta chains sequenced from one sample in a study of blood T cell repertoires in COVID-19. Here immunoSEQ multiplex PCR was the method, and the copy in TCRdb shows in-frame clones only, minus some. Of approximately 450,000 clones listed, roughly 89% are singletons. Input material: peripheral blood. The origin of the receptors is a woman in her 30s with acute or convalescent COVID-19.

V usage is TRBV6-1 and J usage is TRBJ1-2, with D possibly matching TRBD1 (5 bases). Germline lookup yields CDR1 MNHNS and CDR2 SASEGT. This CDR3 region has 13 residues. Trimming shortened V by 2 bases and J by 5 bases, and 9 bases separated the two germline ends. Here the CDR3 DNA reads TGTGCCAGCAGTGAAAAATCAGGGTATGGCTACACCTTC. Residues: CASSEKSGYGYTF.

The chain uses TRBV29-1 and TRBJ2-3; D is possibly TRBD2 (5 bases). The CDR3 extends over 14 amino acids. V was shortened by 5 bases and J by 1 base, with 13 bases between the two germline ends. Germline CDR1 is SQVTM and CDR2 is ANQGSEA. This CDR3 reads CSVRGVLGTDTQYF. The CDR3, as DNA: TGCAGCGTTCGGGGTGTATTAGGCACAGATACGCAGTATTTT.

This clone was detected only a few times. This chain uses TRBV24-1 with TRBJ2-1, with 12 bases matching TRBD2. CDR1 and CDR2 from the germline V gene are KGHDR and SFDVKD. The CDR3 is made up of 16 amino acids. The V segment lost 2 bases and the J segment 6 bases; nucleotides outside the gene matches: 4. The CDR3, as DNA: TGTGCCACCAGTGATTCCGGACTAGCGGGGATCAATGAGCAGTTCTTC. Amino acid sequence: CATSDSGLAGINEQFF.

The rearrangement joins TRBV20-1 to TRBJ1-1, with D possibly TRBD1 on 5 matching bases. The CDR3 spans 11 residues. Germline V gives CDR1 DFQATT, CDR2 SNEGSKA (reference sequence). The CDR3 DNA reads TGCAGGGGCACGGCGGGACGTGAAGCTTTCTTT. The encoded protein is CRGTAGREAFF.

The chain uses TRBV30 and TRBJ1-6; D is ambiguous. The CDR3 totals 13 residues. Germline lookup yields CDR1 GTSNPN and CDR2 SVGIG (reference sequence). The ends were cut back, 8 bases at V and 7 bases at J, with 15 bases in the middle. CDR3 sequence reads: CARAGRKNSPLHF. The DNA of the CDR3 is TGTGCCAGAGCGGGCAGGAAAAATTCACCCCTCCACTTT. Looking up the rest from reference TRBV30 and TRBJ1-6 gives the full variable domain: SQTIHQWPATLVQPVGSPLSLECTVEGTSNPNLYWYRQAAGRGLQLLFYSVGIGQISSEVPQNLSASRPQDRQFILSSKKLLLSDSGFYLCARAGRKNSPLHFGNGTRLTVT.

The V gene is TRBV29-1, the J gene TRBJ2-4; 9 bases align to TRBD1. Germline assignment: CDR1 SQVTM and CDR2 ANQGSEA. The V segment lost 4 bases and the J segment 8 bases; nucleotides outside the gene matches: 12. This CDR3 spans 15 amino acids. The CDR3 here is CSVGDWDRVHYIQYF. The CDR3 nucleotides read TGCAGCGTTGGGGATTGGGACAGGGTACATTACATTCAGTACTTC.

This chain connects TRBV29-1 to TRBJ2-3, with a possible D match to TRBD1 (5 bases). Trimming shortened V by 3 bases and J by 0 bases, and 10 bases separated the two germline ends. Germline-derived CDR1 and CDR2 are SQVTM and ANQGSEA. The CDR3 totals 14 residues. The CDR3 region is CSVEGRVSTDTQYF. For the CDR3, the DNA is TGCAGCGTTGAGGGCAGGGTTAGCACAGATACGCAGTATTTT.

The chain has TRBV30 and TRBJ1-1, with TRBD1 matching 8 bases. Trimming took 0 bases from V and 8 from J; bases not matched to a gene: 2. CDR3 size: 12 residues. Germline V gene lookup returns CDR1 GTSNPN and CDR2 SVGIG (reference sequence). The CDR3 DNA is TGTGCCTGGAGTGTAAACAGGGGGGAAGCTTTCTTT. Translation: CAWSVNRGEAFF.

The V and J genes are TRBV3-1 (or the pseudogene TRBV3-2) and TRBJ2-3, with D possibly matching TRBD1 (5 bases). Trimming removed 1 base at V and 2 bases at J, with 16 bases between. The CDR3 is 17 residues long. Germline CDR1 reads LGHDT; CDR2 reads YNNKEL (reference sequence). This CDR3 reads CASSQGPQAGNTDTQYF. In nucleotides, the CDR3 is TGTGCCAGCAGCCAAGGTCCCCAGGCAGGGAACACAGATACGCAGTATTTT.

The J gene is TRBJ1-5, the V gene TRBV5-1; D not certain. The V and J ends lost 1 base and 5 bases respectively, with 7 bases between them. CDR1 SGHRS and CDR2 YFSETQ come from the germline V gene. The CDR3 consists of 13 residues. DNA of the CDR3: TGCGCCAGCAGCTTGCGAGGGCATCAGCCCCAGCATTTT. This gives the protein CASSLRGHQPQHF. The full variable domain, in which reference TRBV5-1 and TRBJ1-5 provide the parts outside the CDR3, is KAGVTQTPRYLIKTRGQQVTLSCSPISGHRSVSWYQQTPGQGLQFLFEYFSETQRNKGNFPGRFSGRQFSNSRSEMNVSTLELGDSALYLCASSLRGHQPQHFGDGTRLSIL.

This chain links TRBV7-9 with TRBJ2-1, with a possible D match to TRBD2 (5 bases). The germline CDR1 and CDR2 sequences are SEHNR and FQNEAQ (reference sequence). This CDR3 has 11 amino acids. V gave up 7 bases and J gave up 9 bases, with 10 bases separating them. As DNA, the CDR3 is TGTGCCAGCACCTACAGCGGTGAGCAGTTCTTC. The encoded protein is CASTYSGEQFF.

This rearrangement joins TRBV30 to TRBJ2-7; D may be TRBD2 (6 bases). The CDR3 contains 13 residues. Trimming removed 5 bases at V and 3 bases at J, with 14 bases between. In germline, CDR1 is GTSNPN, CDR2 SVGIG (reference sequence). The CDR3 sequence: CAWDRGTGYEQYF. CDR3 in DNA: TGTGCCTGGGACCGCGGGACGGGCTACGAGCAGTACTTC.

This rearrangement joins TRBV29-1 to TRBJ1-1; D gene unclear. Trimming took 5 bases from V and 0 from J, leaving 10 bases between them. This CDR3 has 13 amino acids. Per germline, CDR1 SQVTM and CDR2 ANQGSEA. CDR3 protein: CSVLDWMNTEAFF. CDR3 DNA: TGCAGCGTTCTAGATTGGATGAACACTGAAGCTTTCTTT.

The gene calls are TRBV5-6 and TRBJ2-7; tentatively, D is TRBD1 (5 bases). Germline CDR1 reads SGHDT; CDR2 reads YYEEEE. This CDR3 is built from 13 residues. V lost 1 base, J lost 6 bases, and 11 bases lay in between. The chain's CDR3 is CASSLFGAPEQYF. The CDR3, as DNA: TGTGCCAGCAGCTTGTTTGGGGCCCCCGAGCAGTACTTC.

J is TRBJ2-7 and V is TRBV12-3 or TRBV12-4; TRBD1 agrees at 7 bases. V lost 6 bases, J lost 6 bases, and 5 bases stayed unmatched. This CDR3 is 12 amino acids long. The CDR3 DNA follows: TGTGCCAGCAGGTTGACAGGGTCCGAGCAGTACTTC. It codes for CASRLTGSEQYF.

This clone was found once. This sample includes further DNA sequences coding for the same CDR3. The rearrangement uses TRBV12-3 or TRBV12-4 and TRBJ1-1; the D is unclear. V lost 2 bases to trimming and J lost 2 bases, with 6 bases between them. CDR3 size: 13 residues. The CDR3 nucleotides read TGTGCCAGCAGTTTAACAGCCAACACTGAAGCTTTCTTT. This translates into CASSLTANTEAFF.

This chain uses TRBV18 with TRBJ1-2, with 7 positions matching TRBD1. CDR3 size: 13 residues. Unmatched junction bases numbered 6, after V lost 6 bases and J lost 5 bases. Germline-derived CDR1 and CDR2 are KGHSH and LQKENI. CDR3 sequence reads: CASSPGQEYGYTF. CDR3 DNA: TGTGCCAGCTCTCCAGGACAGGAGTATGGCTACACCTTC.

The rearrangement uses TRBV6-5 and TRBJ1-3; no clear D gene. V lost 5 bases, J lost 4 bases, and 9 bases lay in between. This CDR3 is built from 13 residues. CDR1 is MNHEY and CDR2 is SVGAGI in the germline V gene. The CDR3 DNA sequence: TGTGCCAGCAGTCTATCTTCGGGAAACACCATATATTTT. This encodes CASSLSSGNTIYF.

The genes are TRBV2 and TRBJ1-1; TRBD1 matches at 11 bases. The CDR3 runs 15 residues. V lost 6 bases and J lost 11; bases outside the gene matches: 14. CDR1 and CDR2 from the germline V gene are SNHLY and FYNNEI. The CDR3 is CASRADTGTGGTAFF. The CDR3 bases are TGTGCCAGCAGAGCCGATACCGGGACAGGGGGTACCGCTTTCTTT.

The V and J genes are TRBV19 and TRBJ1-5, with 7 bases that match TRBD1. From germline, CDR1 is LNHDA and CDR2 SQIVND (reference sequence). V lost 5 bases and J lost 2; bases outside the gene matches: 6. CDR3 length: 15 amino acids. CDR3 protein: CASSRQGGGNQPQHF. Written as DNA, the CDR3 is TGTGCCAGTAGTCGACAGGGTGGCGGCAATCAGCCCCAGCATTTT.

The J gene is TRBJ1-6, the V gene TRBV27, with D perhaps matching TRBD1 (5 bases). The CDR3 sequence is 15 residues long. V gave up 6 bases and J gave up 3 bases, with 12 bases separating them. Germline V gene data show CDR1 as MNHEY and CDR2 as SMNVEV (reference sequence). DNA of the CDR3: TGTGCCAGCAGACCCAGGGTCGACTATAATTCACCCCTCCACTTT. This encodes CASRPRVDYNSPLHF.

The J gene is TRBJ1-1, the V gene TRBV6-6; D is unclear. The CDR3 covers 12 residues. CDR1 is MNHNY, CDR2 SVGAGI, per germline (reference sequence). V was trimmed by 6 bases and J by 1 base, leaving 6 bases between them. The CDR3 DNA reads TGTGCCAGCAGCCCCTGGAACACTGAAGCTTTCTTT. It encodes CASSPWNTEAFF.

The V call is TRBV5-6, the J call TRBJ2-5, with D possibly TRBD2 on 5 matching bases. The CDR3 runs to 12 residues. Trimming removed 4 bases from V and 10 bases from J, with 14 bases in between. Germline assignment: CDR1 SGHDT and CDR2 YYEEEE. CDR3 DNA: TGTGCCAGCAGCATCACACTAGGTGGCCAGTACTTC. This codes for CASSITLGGQYF.

The chain joins TRBV30 to TRBJ1-3, with D hard to call. Germline CDR1 reads GTSNPN; CDR2 reads SVGIG (reference sequence). The CDR3 totals 10 residues. V dropped 4 bases and J dropped 8 bases, with 6 bases sitting between them. The CDR3, as DNA: TGTGCCTGGATGCGGGACACCATATATTTT. This sequence encodes CAWMRDTIYF. Drawing the rest from reference TRBV30 and TRBJ1-3, the complete variable domain is SQTIHQWPATLVQPVGSPLSLECTVEGTSNPNLYWYRQAAGRGLQLLFYSVGIGQISSEVPQNLSASRPQDRQFILSSKKLLLSDSGFYLCAWMRDTIYFGEGSWLTVV.

The V and J genes are TRBV7-7 and TRBJ2-5; TRBD1 matches at 8 bases. Germline V lookup: CDR1 SSHAT, CDR2 FNYEAQ (reference sequence). This CDR3 spans 14 amino acids. Germline trimming cut 4 bases from V and 4 bases from J; bases unmatched to any gene: 5. The CDR3 loop reads CASSSTGGGETQYF. CDR3 coding DNA: TGTGCCAGCAGCTCAACAGGGGGAGGAGAGACCCAGTACTTC.

The V and J genes are TRBV7-8 and TRBJ2-3, with D possibly being TRBD1 (6 bases). Trimming removed 2 bases at V and 10 bases at J, with 10 bases between. This CDR3 is 12 amino acids long. Germline V gene lookup returns CDR1 SGHVS and CDR2 FQNEAQ. The CDR3 region has the DNA TGTGCCAGCAGCTTAAACAGGGAAGCGCAGTATTTT. It is translated as CASSLNREAQYF.

The CDR3 DNA sequence: TGCAGCGCCCAGGGGGCTGGGGGAGAGACCCAGTACTTC. Translation: CSAQGAGGETQYF. V and J are TRBV29-1 and TRBJ2-5, with TRBD1 matching over 8 bases. Germline V lookup: CDR1 SQVTM, CDR2 ANQGSEA. After removal of 7 bases from V and 4 bases from J, the junction contained 8 bases not matched to a gene. This CDR3 is 13 amino acids long.